The T cell receptor (beta chain) under discussion was sequenced for a study of T-cell reconstitution after alpha-beta-depleted transplantation in children. Molecular barcoding with unique molecular identifiers was used for the TCRbeta library. Using its own MiXCR run on the PCR reads, TCRdb lists one record per CDR3 protein. In the table there are just under 550,000 distinct CDR3 sequences, around 16% of which are singletons. This CDR3 region has 14 residues. Germline V gene data show CDR1 as SGHRS and CDR2 as YFSETQ. V dropped 4 bases and J dropped 7 bases, with 15 bases sitting between them. This TCR came from a human donor who donated a stem cell graft to a child with acute lymphoblastic leukemia. This chain connects TRBV5-1 to TRBJ1-5; D is undetermined. Here the sequenced sample was PBMCs from the stem cell graft donor, taken from the stem cell graft. CDR3 sequence: CASSPEEGQQPQHF. The DNA of the CDR3 is TGCGCCAGCAGCCCGGAGGAGGGTCAGCAGCCCCAGCATTTT. Filled out from reference TRBV5-1 and TRBJ1-5, the complete variable domain reads KAGVTQTPRYLIKTRGQQVTLSCSPISGHRSVSWYQQTPGQGLQFLFEYFSETQRNKGNFPGRFSGRQFSNSRSEMNVSTLELGDSALYLCASSPEEGQQPQHFGDGTRLSIL.